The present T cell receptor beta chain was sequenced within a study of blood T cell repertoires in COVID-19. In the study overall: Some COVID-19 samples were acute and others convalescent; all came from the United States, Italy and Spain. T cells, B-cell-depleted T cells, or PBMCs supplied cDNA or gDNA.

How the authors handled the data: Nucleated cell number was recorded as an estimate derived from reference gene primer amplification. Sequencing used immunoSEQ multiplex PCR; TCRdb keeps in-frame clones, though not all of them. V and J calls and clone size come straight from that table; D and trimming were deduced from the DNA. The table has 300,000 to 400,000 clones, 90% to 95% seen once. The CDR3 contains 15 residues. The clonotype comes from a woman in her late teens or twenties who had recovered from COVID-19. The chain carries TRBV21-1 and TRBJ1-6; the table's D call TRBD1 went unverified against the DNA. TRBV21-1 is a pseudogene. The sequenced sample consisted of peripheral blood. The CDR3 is CASSIAGQVNSPLHF. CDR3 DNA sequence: TGTGCCAGCAGCATAGCGGGACAGGTAAATTCACCCCTCCACTTT.